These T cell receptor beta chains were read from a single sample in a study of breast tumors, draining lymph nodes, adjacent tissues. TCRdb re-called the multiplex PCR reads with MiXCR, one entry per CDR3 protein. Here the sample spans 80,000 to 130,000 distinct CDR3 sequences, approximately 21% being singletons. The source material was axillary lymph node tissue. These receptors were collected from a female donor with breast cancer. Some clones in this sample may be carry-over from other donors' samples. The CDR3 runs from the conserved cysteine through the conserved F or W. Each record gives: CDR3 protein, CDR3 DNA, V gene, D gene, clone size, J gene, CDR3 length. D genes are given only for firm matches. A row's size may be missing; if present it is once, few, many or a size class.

CDR3aa: CASSLLAGNYEQYF
CDR3nt: TGTGCCAGTAGCCTCTTAGCGGGGAACTACGAGCAGTACTTC
v_gene: TRBV19
d_gene: TRBD2
abundance: many
j_gene: TRBJ2-7
len: 14

CDR3aa: CASSQVTENTEAFF
CDR3nt: TGCGCCAGCAGCCAAGTTACAGAGAACACTGAAGCTTTCTTT
v_gene: TRBV4-1
d_gene: .
abundance: once
j_gene: TRBJ1-1
len: 14

CDR3aa: CSVWHNEQFF
CDR3nt: TGCAGCGTTTGGCACAATGAGCAGTTCTTC
v_gene: TRBV29-1
d_gene: .
abundance: many
j_gene: TRBJ2-1
len: 10

CDR3aa: CASSLQMNTEAFF
CDR3nt: TGTGCCAGCAGTTTACAGATGAACACTGAAGCTTTCTTT
v_gene: TRBV12-3/TRBV12-4
d_gene: .
abundance: .
j_gene: TRBJ1-1
len: 13

CDR3aa: CASSQDLRTSGYEQYF
CDR3nt: TGCGCCAGCAGCCAAGATCTAAGGACTAGCGGATACGAGCAGTACTTC
v_gene: TRBV4-1
d_gene: TRBD2
abundance: many
j_gene: TRBJ2-7
len: 16

CDR3aa: CARNYRGAQETQYF
CDR3nt: TGTGCCAGGAACTACAGGGGGGCCCAAGAGACCCAGTACTTC
v_gene: TRBV19
d_gene: TRBD1
abundance: many
j_gene: TRBJ2-5
len: 14

CDR3aa: CASSLVGSGYTF
CDR3nt: TGTGCCAGCAGCTTAGTCGGGAGTGGCTACACCTTC
v_gene: TRBV7-9
d_gene: .
abundance: many
j_gene: TRBJ1-2
len: 12

CDR3aa: CASSRGRGLGYTF
CDR3nt: TGTGCCAGCAGCAGAGGCAGGGGGCTCGGCTACACCTTC
v_gene: TRBV7-9
d_gene: TRBD1
abundance: few
j_gene: TRBJ1-2
len: 13

CDR3aa: CASSLIGRDSGNTIYF
CDR3nt: TGCGCCAGCAGCTTGATCGGACGGGACTCTGGAAACACCATATATTTT
v_gene: TRBV5-1
d_gene: .
abundance: many
j_gene: TRBJ1-3
len: 16

CDR3aa: CASSVTPGTAKNTIYF
CDR3nt: TGTGCCAGTAGTGTTACTCCCGGGACAGCTAAAAACACCATATATTTT
v_gene: TRBV19
d_gene: TRBD1
abundance: many
j_gene: TRBJ1-3
len: 16

CDR3aa: CASSLGVAVTDTQYF
CDR3nt: TGTGCCAGCAGCTTAGGTGTAGCGGTCACAGATACGCAGTATTTT
v_gene: TRBV7-9
d_gene: .
abundance: many
j_gene: TRBJ2-3
len: 15

CDR3aa: CASQQGVNYGYTF
CDR3nt: TGTGCCAGTCAACAGGGTGTTAACTATGGCTACACCTTC
v_gene: TRBV19
d_gene: .
abundance: many
j_gene: TRBJ1-2
len: 13

CDR3aa: CASSRSSGDTQYF
CDR3nt: TGTGCCAGCAGCCGGAGTTCGGGAGATACGCAGTATTTT
v_gene: TRBV7-6
d_gene: .
abundance: many
j_gene: TRBJ2-3
len: 13

CDR3aa: CASERRDGQETQYF
CDR3nt: TGTGCCAGCGAGAGGCGGGACGGTCAAGAGACCCAGTACTTC
v_gene: TRBV3-1
d_gene: .
abundance: many
j_gene: TRBJ2-5
len: 14

CDR3aa: CATSRDRPGTGNQPQHF
CDR3nt: TGTGCCACCAGCAGAGATAGGCCGGGGACAGGGAATCAGCCCCAGCATTTT
v_gene: TRBV15
d_gene: TRBD1
abundance: many
j_gene: TRBJ1-5
len: 17

CDR3aa: CASSEGPSLSSYEQYF
CDR3nt: TGTGCCAGCAGTGAAGGACCTAGCTTAAGCTCCTACGAGCAGTACTTC
v_gene: TRBV6-1
d_gene: .
abundance: many
j_gene: TRBJ2-7
len: 16

CDR3aa: CASSEASSGTQYF
CDR3nt: TGTGCCAGCAGCGAAGCTAGCTCCGGTACGCAGTATTTT
v_gene: TRBV7-9
d_gene: .
abundance: many
j_gene: TRBJ2-3
len: 13

CDR3aa: CASSLDLHYGYTF
CDR3nt: TGCGCCAGCAGCTTGGACCTACACTATGGCTACACCTTC
v_gene: TRBV5-1
d_gene: .
abundance: many
j_gene: TRBJ1-2
len: 13

CDR3aa: CASSQGQTNQPQHF
CDR3nt: TGTGCCAGCAGCCAGGGACAGACCAATCAGCCCCAGCATTTT
v_gene: TRBV5-6
d_gene: TRBD1
abundance: few
j_gene: TRBJ1-5
len: 14

CDR3aa: CASSRSVAGVPSSYNEQFF
CDR3nt: TGTGCCAGCAGCCGGTCGGTAGCGGGAGTCCCGAGCTCCTACAATGAGCAGTTCTTC
v_gene: TRBV11-2
d_gene: TRBD2
abundance: many
j_gene: TRBJ2-1
len: 19

CDR3aa: CASSFGQGARFGYGYTF
CDR3nt: TGTGCCAGCAGCTTTGGACAGGGGGCGCGTTTCGGCTATGGCTACACCTTC
v_gene: TRBV7-8
d_gene: TRBD1
abundance: many
j_gene: TRBJ1-2
len: 17

CDR3aa: CSVTRVNTGELFF
CDR3nt: TGCAGTGTTACCAGGGTGAACACCGGGGAGCTGTTTTTT
v_gene: TRBV20-1
d_gene: .
abundance: .
j_gene: TRBJ2-2
len: 13

CDR3aa: CASSLSGRGGGLQETQYF
CDR3nt: TGTGCCAGCAGCTTGAGCGGGCGGGGGGGGGGCCTCCAAGAGACCCAGTACTTC
v_gene: TRBV5-4
d_gene: TRBD2
abundance: few
j_gene: TRBJ2-5
len: 18

CDR3aa: CASSGGGPYEQYF
CDR3nt: TGTGCCAGCAGTGGCGGGGGGCCCTACGAGCAGTACTTC
v_gene: TRBV7-9
d_gene: TRBD2
abundance: many
j_gene: TRBJ2-7
len: 13

CDR3aa: CASSLVAYDEQFF
CDR3nt: TGCGCCAGCAGCTTGGTAGCGTACGATGAGCAGTTCTTC
v_gene: TRBV5-1
d_gene: .
abundance: many
j_gene: TRBJ2-1
len: 13

CDR3aa: CASSLMARSGANVLTF
CDR3nt: TGTGCCAGCAGCTTAATGGCCAGATCTGGGGCCAACGTCCTGACTTTC
v_gene: TRBV7-8
d_gene: .
abundance: once
j_gene: TRBJ2-6
len: 16

CDR3aa: CASSPSATGDGNTIYF
CDR3nt: TGTGCCAGCAGCCCCTCAGCGACAGGGGACGGAAACACCATATATTTT
v_gene: TRBV5-6
d_gene: TRBD1
abundance: many
j_gene: TRBJ1-3
len: 16

CDR3aa: CASSPGTSFEQYF
CDR3nt: TGCGCCAGCAGCCCTGGGACATCCTTCGAGCAGTACTTC
v_gene: TRBV5-1
d_gene: .
abundance: many
j_gene: TRBJ2-7
len: 13

CDR3aa: CASRKGEWAGYEQYF
CDR3nt: TGTGCCAGCAGGAAAGGGGAGTGGGCCGGCTACGAGCAGTACTTC
v_gene: TRBV6-2/TRBV6-3
d_gene: .
abundance: few
j_gene: TRBJ2-7
len: 15

CDR3aa: CASSNNRARLNQPQHF
CDR3nt: TGTGCCAGTAGTAACAACCGGGCCCGGCTCAATCAGCCCCAGCATTTT
v_gene: TRBV19
d_gene: .
abundance: many
j_gene: TRBJ1-5
len: 16

CDR3aa: CASSLQGLNEQYF
CDR3nt: TGTGCCAGCAGTTTGCAGGGGCTAAACGAGCAGTACTTC
v_gene: TRBV12-3/TRBV12-4
d_gene: .
abundance: many
j_gene: TRBJ2-7
len: 13

CDR3aa: CASSVTGGLDEQFF
CDR3nt: TGTGCCAGCAGCGTAACGGGAGGACTAGATGAGCAGTTCTTC
v_gene: TRBV9
d_gene: TRBD2
abundance: many
j_gene: TRBJ2-1
len: 14

CDR3aa: CSVGLAHNEQFF
CDR3nt: TGCAGCGTCGGACTAGCACACAATGAGCAGTTCTTC
v_gene: TRBV29-1
d_gene: TRBD2
abundance: many
j_gene: TRBJ2-1
len: 12

CDR3aa: CSARDQSGNLHF
CDR3nt: TGCAGTGCTAGAGATCAGTCGGGGAATCTCCACTTT
v_gene: TRBV20-1
d_gene: .
abundance: few
j_gene: TRBJ1-6
len: 12

CDR3aa: CSARGGGRTEAFF
CDR3nt: TGCAGTGCTAGAGGAGGGGGCAGGACTGAAGCTTTCTTT
v_gene: TRBV20-1
d_gene: TRBD1
abundance: .
j_gene: TRBJ1-1
len: 13

CDR3aa: CASSQQVRAKNTQYF
CDR3nt: TGTGCCAGCAGCCAACAGGTTAGGGCCAAAAACACTCAGTACTTC
v_gene: TRBV5-6
d_gene: .
abundance: .
j_gene: TRBJ2-4
len: 15

CDR3aa: CASRLGGPVTGELFF
CDR3nt: TGTGCCAGCAGGCTCGGGGGGCCTGTCACCGGGGAGCTGTTTTTT
v_gene: TRBV6-5
d_gene: .
abundance: many
j_gene: TRBJ2-2
len: 15

CDR3aa: CASSPDRDTYNEQFF
CDR3nt: TGTGCCAGCAGCCCGGACAGGGACACCTACAATGAGCAGTTCTTC
v_gene: TRBV7-3
d_gene: TRBD1
abundance: many
j_gene: TRBJ2-1
len: 15

CDR3aa: CSARKGASTDTQYF
CDR3nt: TGCAGCGCGAGGAAGGGAGCTAGCACAGATACGCAGTATTTT
v_gene: TRBV29-1
d_gene: .
abundance: many
j_gene: TRBJ2-3
len: 14

CDR3aa: CASSLVTSGGFETQYF
CDR3nt: TGCGCCAGCAGCTTGGTTACTAGCGGGGGATTTGAGACCCAGTACTTC
v_gene: TRBV5-1
d_gene: TRBD2
abundance: .
j_gene: TRBJ2-5
len: 16

CDR3aa: CASSPKAQSSYEQYF
CDR3nt: TGTGCCAGCAGCCCCAAAGCCCAGAGCTCCTACGAGCAGTACTTC
v_gene: TRBV9
d_gene: .
abundance: many
j_gene: TRBJ2-7
len: 15

CDR3aa: CASLLVGYTF
CDR3nt: TGTGCCAGCTTATTAGTCGGCTACACCTTC
v_gene: TRBV6-1
d_gene: .
abundance: many
j_gene: TRBJ1-2
len: 10

CDR3aa: CASSYRRSNQPQHF
CDR3nt: TGTGCCAGCAGTTACCGAAGGTCTAACCAGCCCCAGCATTTT
v_gene: TRBV6-5
d_gene: .
abundance: many
j_gene: TRBJ1-5
len: 14

CDR3aa: CSAYGQDNTGELFF
CDR3nt: TGCAGTGCATACGGACAGGACAACACCGGGGAGCTGTTTTTT
v_gene: TRBV20-1
d_gene: TRBD1
abundance: many
j_gene: TRBJ2-2
len: 14

CDR3aa: CASSYSILAKASYNEQFF
CDR3nt: TGTGCCAGCAGTTACTCGATCTTGGCTAAGGCCTCCTACAATGAGCAGTTCTTC
v_gene: TRBV6-6
d_gene: .
abundance: many
j_gene: TRBJ2-1
len: 18

CDR3aa: CASSIRTSGSTDTQYF
CDR3nt: TGTGCCAGTAGTATTAGGACTAGCGGGAGCACAGATACGCAGTATTTT
v_gene: TRBV19
d_gene: TRBD2
abundance: many
j_gene: TRBJ2-3
len: 16